This TCR beta chain comes out of a study of control samples from healthy donors and cancer patients. Libraries were prepared by immunoSEQ multiplex PCR; TCRdb keeps only in-frame clonotypes and omits some of them. The sample consists of 85,000 to 95,000 clones, 88% of them appearing once. This CDR3 has 16 amino acids. CDR1 is SEHNR and CDR2 is FQNEAQ in the germline V gene (reference sequence). The V end was cut by 2 bases, the J end by 2 bases, with 14 bases between. The TCR was taken from a woman between 65 and 79 years old in good health. The rearrangement links TRBV7-9 to TRBJ2-3; D is perhaps TRBD1 (5 bases). Sample: blood. The chain's CDR3 is CASSLRGSRVTDTQYF. CDR3 in DNA: TGTGCCAGCAGCTTAAGGGGTAGTCGTGTCACAGATACGCAGTATTTT.